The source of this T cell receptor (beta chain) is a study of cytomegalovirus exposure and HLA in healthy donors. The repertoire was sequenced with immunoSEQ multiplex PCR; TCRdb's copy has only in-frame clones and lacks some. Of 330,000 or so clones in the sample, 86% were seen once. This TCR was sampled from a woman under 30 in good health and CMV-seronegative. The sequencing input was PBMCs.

The CDR3 DNA reads as TGTGCCAGCAGTCCCTGGACTGGAGCCACCGGGGAGCTGTTTTTT. Protein product: CASSPWTGATGELFF. This chain uses TRBV6-5 with TRBJ2-2, with D perhaps TRBD2 (5 bases). The V and J ends lost 5 bases and 4 bases respectively, with 14 bases between them. Looked up from germline, CDR1 is MNHEY and CDR2 is SVGAGI. The CDR3 is made up of 15 amino acids.